This passage covers 14 T cell receptor beta chains from one sample sequenced in a study of Ad26.COV2.S vaccination and SARS-CoV-2 variants. Clones were sequenced by immunoSEQ multiplex PCR, and TCRdb holds only the in-frame ones, with some missing. This table has roughly 390,000 clones, about 88% appearing once. Treatment specified: 15 to 20 received Ad26.COV2.S at low or high dose, single or two shots; 5 received placebo; per-sample allocation not given. After the first vaccine or placebo injection, samples were drawn on day 63. This specimen was peripheral blood, taken in a trial of Ad26.COV2.S vaccine versus placebo. The receptor set was obtained from a person aged 18-65 years who received the Ad26.COV2.S COVID-19 vaccine or a placebo.

This chain links TRBV15 with TRBJ1-4; D gene unclear. This CDR3 contains 14 residues. V was trimmed by 6 bases and J by 5 bases, leaving 13 bases between them. Germline V gene sequence: CDR1 LNHNV, CDR2 YYDKDF (reference sequence). CDR3 in amino acids: CATRSGGRNEKLFF. DNA for the CDR3: TGTGCCACCAGGAGCGGTGGGAGGAATGAAAAACTGTTTTTT.

The chain joins TRBV6-6 to TRBJ1-6; perhaps TRBD1 as D (6 bases). In germline, CDR1 is MNHNY, CDR2 SVGAGI (reference sequence). The CDR3 loop spans 16 amino acids. Trimming removed 6 bases from V and 7 bases from J, with 19 bases in between. The CDR3 DNA reads TGTGCCAGCAGGTACCCGGGGGCTGAGACGAATTCACCCCTCCACTTT. Encoded protein: CASRYPGAETNSPLHF.

The chain links TRBV7-8 to TRBJ2-2, with D possibly matching TRBD2 (5 bases). The CDR3 runs 15 residues. Trimming shortened V by 5 bases and J by 2 bases, and 12 bases separated the two germline ends. Germline V gene sequence: CDR1 SGHVS, CDR2 FQNEAQ. CDR3 loop: CASSDRTSNTGELFF. In nucleotides, the CDR3 is TGTGCCAGCAGCGACCGGACTTCTAACACCGGGGAGCTGTTTTTT.

The chain employs TRBV6-2 or TRBV6-3 and TRBJ2-6; D possibly uses TRBD1 or TRBD2 (5 bases each). Trimming shortened V by 2 bases and J by 2 bases, and 16 bases separated the two germline ends. The CDR3 is made up of 18 amino acids. Germline V gives CDR1 MNHEY, CDR2 SVGEGT. Here the CDR3 reads CASSYQGRGAPGANVLTF. The CDR3 DNA sequence: TGTGCCAGCAGTTACCAGGGAAGAGGGGCCCCTGGGGCCAACGTCCTGACTTTC.

The chain has TRBV19 and TRBJ2-2, with TRBD1 matching over 9 bases. CDR3 size: 17 residues. The V gene's germline CDR1 is LNHDA and CDR2 SQIVND (reference sequence). Losses at the gene ends were 7 bases for V and 5 bases for J; bases not matched to a gene: 14. This CDR3 is CASTKSRDRVDTGELFF. CDR3 bases: TGTGCCAGTACCAAGTCCCGGGACAGGGTGGATACCGGGGAGCTGTTTTTT. Based on the CDR3 plus reference TRBV19 and TRBJ2-2, the full variable domain is DGGITQSPKYLFRKEGQNVTLSCEQNLNHDAMYWYRQDPGQGLRLIYYSQIVNDFQKGDIAEGYSVSREKKESFPLTVTSAQKNPTAFYLCASTKSRDRVDTGELFFGEGSRLTVL.

This chain uses TRBV4-1 with TRBJ2-3; D may be TRBD2 (5 bases). There are 17 residues in the CDR3. Germline lookup yields CDR1 MGHRA and CDR2 YSYEKL. Trimming removed 0 bases at V and 4 bases at J, with 17 bases between. This chain's CDR3 is CASSQEGSGIAADTQYF. CDR3 DNA sequence: TGCGCCAGCAGCCAAGAAGGATCGGGGATAGCCGCAGATACGCAGTATTTT.

This chain joins TRBV2 and TRBJ1-5; unclear D gene. The CDR3 contains 13 residues. V lost 5 bases and J 5 bases, leaving 10 bases between the germline ends. From germline, CDR1 is SNHLY and CDR2 FYNNEI. CDR3 loop: CASSTGRYQPQHF. For the CDR3, the DNA is TGTGCCAGCAGTACGGGTCGTTATCAGCCCCAGCATTTT.

This chain links TRBV6-5 with TRBJ1-5; 7 bases match TRBD1. V was clipped by 6 bases and J by 4 bases; unmatched bases: 3. Germline CDR1 and CDR2: MNHEY and SVGAGI. The CDR3 runs 13 residues. CDR3 sequence: CASSGTANQPQHF. The CDR3 DNA reads TGTGCCAGCAGCGGGACAGCTAATCAGCCCCAGCATTTT.

The chain recombines TRBV4-3 with TRBJ2-7; the D call may be TRBD1 or TRBD2 (5 bases each). The CDR3 has 15 residues. Per germline, CDR1 LGHNA and CDR2 YSLEER. Deletions cut 5 bases from V and 4 bases from J, with 18 bases between. The CDR3 reads CASSTRQSGIYEQYF. In nucleotides, the CDR3 is TGCGCCAGCAGCACTAGACAGTCTGGTATATACGAGCAGTACTTC.

This chain links TRBV5-1 with TRBJ1-4, with D uncertain. The germline V gene has CDR1 SGHRS and CDR2 YFSETQ. Deletions cut 6 bases from V and 0 bases from J, with 12 bases between. This CDR3 is 15 amino acids long. CDR3 loop: CASTPYGATNEKLFF. In DNA form, the CDR3 reads TGCGCCAGCACTCCTTACGGTGCAACTAATGAAAAACTGTTTTTT.

The chain employs TRBV12-3 or TRBV12-4 and TRBJ1-1; D is uncertain. The CDR3 spans 11 residues. Trimming took off 8 bases at V and 5 bases at J, with 9 bases between the two ends. The CDR3 is CASGGFTEAFF. The CDR3 coding sequence is TGTGCCAGCGGTGGGTTTACTGAAGCTTTCTTT.

The table lists this clone with a few counts. The chain employs TRBV7-9 and TRBJ1-2, with D maybe TRBD1 (6 bases). The CDR3 contains 16 residues. Per the germline V gene, CDR1 is SEHNR and CDR2 is FQNEAQ (reference sequence). V was trimmed by 5 bases and J by 8 bases, leaving 24 bases between them. CDR3 nucleotide sequence: TGTGCCAGCAGCCATAGGGGGGCAGCGGGCCTCGGGGGCTACACCTTC. As protein: CASSHRGAAGLGGYTF.

This chain uses TRBV27 with TRBJ1-4; D not certain. Germline values: CDR1 MNHEY, CDR2 SMNVEV (reference sequence). V was trimmed by 3 bases and J by 0 bases, leaving 5 bases between them. The CDR3 runs 14 residues. DNA of the CDR3: TGTGCCAGCAGTTTTCTTTCAACTAATGAAAAACTGTTTTTT. Translation gives CASSFLSTNEKLFF.

The chain couples TRBV4-3 to TRBJ1-2; the D is unclear. CDR3 length: 15 residues. Trimming left V 0 bases short and J 0 bases short, with 8 bases between. Germline loops: CDR1 LGHNA, CDR2 YSLEER. CDR3 residues: CASSQDRTTNYGYTF. For the CDR3, the DNA is TGCGCCAGCAGCCAAGATAGGACGACTAACTATGGCTACACCTTC.